The entry below gives a single T cell receptor (beta chain) sequence along with its context. The data are from a study of blood T cell repertoires in COVID-19. Some clones are missing from TCRdb's copy, which holds only in-frame ones; the method was immunoSEQ multiplex PCR. Seen here are about 200,000 clones, approximately 86% observed once, and the top ten hold 0.8% to 0.95%. The Seattle site enrolled patients during active infection and followed them longitudinally. The CDR3 has 15 residues. The V gene end was trimmed by 4 bases and the J gene end by 0 bases; junction bases not matched to a gene: 4. The germline V gene has CDR1 SGHRS and CDR2 YFSETQ.

The sequence was collected from a man aged 55 to 70 with COVID-19, enrolled during active disease. The chain joins TRBV5-1 to TRBJ1-3, with 7 positions matching TRBD1. The sequenced sample was peripheral blood. The CDR3 protein is CASSAGQSSGNTIYF. The CDR3 DNA sequence: TGCGCCAGCAGCGCGGGACAGAGCTCTGGAAACACCATATATTTT. Full variable domain (outside the CDR3, taken from reference TRBV5-1 and TRBJ1-3): KAGVTQTPRYLIKTRGQQVTLSCSPISGHRSVSWYQQTPGQGLQFLFEYFSETQRNKGNFPGRFSGRQFSNSRSEMNVSTLELGDSALYLCASSAGQSSGNTIYFGEGSWLTVV.